A selection of T cell receptor beta chains follows, all from one sample in a study of beta chain features in type 1 diabetes. TCRdb's table, derived via immunoSEQ multiplex PCR, lists solely in-frame clones and lacks some. Found here are 200,000 to 250,000 clones, approximately 11% of them singletons; the top ten hold 1% to 1.5%. Sequenced: central memory CD4+ T cells from blood. These receptors were taken from a man between 18 and 29 years old in good health. CDR3s include the opening cysteine and the closing phenylalanine or tryptophan. The D gene is left open where the match is weak. The listing skips clone size in some rows; elsewhere it reads once, few, many or a size class.

>TRBV2|-|TRBJ2-5|TRBD2
CASSAGLAVLQETQYF
TGTGCCAGCAGTGCGGGACTAGCGGTTCTCCAAGAGACCCAGTACTTC
>TRBV7-3|-|TRBJ2-1|-
CASSPGGASLEGNEQFF
TGTGCCAGCAGCCCAGGAGGGGCTAGTCTTGAGGGCAATGAGCAGTTCTTC
>TRBV6-5|-|TRBJ2-1|-
CASSRANNEQFF
TGTGCCAGCAGTCGGGCAAACAATGAGCAGTTCTTC
>TRBV7-2|-|TRBJ2-5|-
CASSLLQGETQYF
TGTGCCAGCAGCCTTCTGCAGGGCGAGACCCAGTACTTC
>TRBV15|-|TRBJ1-2|-
CATSPDINYGYTF
TGTGCCACCAGTCCTGACATTAACTATGGCTACACCTTC
>TRBV23-1|few|TRBJ1-2|-
CASTPGRNYGYTF
TGCGCCAGCACCCCCGGGCGTAACTATGGCTACACCTTC
>TRBV27|few|TRBJ2-7|-
CASSPTWSSYEQYF
TGTGCCAGCAGCCCTACGTGGAGCTCCTACGAGCAGTACTTC
>TRBV27|-|TRBJ2-6|-
CASRPGSSGANVLTF
TGTGCCAGCAGACCCGGGAGCTCTGGGGCCAACGTCCTGACTTTC
>TRBV4-2|-|TRBJ1-1|TRBD1
CASSQETGLPAFF
TGTGCCAGCAGCCAGGAGACAGGGCTCCCGGCTTTCTTT
>TRBV7-3|-|TRBJ1-2|-
CASSFNRESGYTF
TGTGCCAGCAGCTTCAACAGGGAAAGTGGCTACACCTTC
>TRBV28|-|TRBJ2-1|TRBD2
CASSRPSGVYNEQFF
TGTGCCAGCAGTCGGCCTAGCGGAGTATACAATGAGCAGTTCTTC
>TRBV4-1|-|TRBJ2-6|TRBD1
CASTRDRGRIGANVLTF
TGCGCCAGCACCCGTGACAGGGGGCGTATTGGGGCCAACGTCCTGACTTTC
>TRBV19|-|TRBJ2-1|TRBD2
CASSIRGTSGTNEQFF
TGTGCCAGTAGTATCCGAGGGACTAGCGGGACCAATGAGCAGTTCTTC
>TRBV15|-|TRBJ2-3|TRBD2
CATSRPGLAGGPSDTQYF
TGTGCCACCAGCAGACCGGGACTAGCGGGAGGGCCCTCAGATACGCAGTATTTT
>TRBV29-1|few|TRBJ1-1|-
CSVKVGGALGTEAFF
TGCAGCGTGAAGGTAGGGGGGGCCCTGGGCACTGAAGCTTTCTTT
>TRBV4-3|-|TRBJ1-4|-
CASSQGGSNEKLFF
TGCGCCAGCAGCCAAGGAGGCTCTAATGAAAAACTGTTTTTT
>TRBV6-5|-|TRBJ2-7|-
CASSYSPTEAYEQYF
TGTGCCAGCAGTTACTCACCGACGGAAGCCTACGAGCAGTACTTC
>TRBV4-1|few|TRBJ2-7|-
CASSQDEGEPYEQYF
TGCGCCAGCAGCCAAGATGAGGGGGAGCCCTACGAGCAGTACTTC
>TRBV7-6|-|TRBJ2-2|TRBD1
CASSLQGAKVTGELFF
TGTGCCAGCAGCCTACAGGGGGCGAAGGTCACCGGGGAGCTGTTTTTT
>TRBV7-9|few|TRBJ2-7|TRBD2
CANQRRTSVSYEQYF
TGTGCCAACCAAAGGCGGACTAGCGTATCCTACGAGCAGTACTTC
>TRBV4-3|-|TRBJ2-5|-
CASSQTGVQETQYF
TGCGCCAGCAGTCAGACGGGAGTCCAAGAGACCCAGTACTTC
>TRBV4-3|-|TRBJ2-3|TRBD2
CASSQGGSSTDTQYF
TGCGCCAGCAGCCAGGGAGGGAGTAGCACAGATACGCAGTATTTT
>TRBV5-4|-|TRBJ2-7|-
CASSLQGSSYEQYF
TGTGCCAGCAGCTTGCAGGGCAGCTCCTACGAGCAGTACTTC
>TRBV19|-|TRBJ2-7|-
CASSPQGGGNEQYF
TGTGCCAGTAGTCCTCAGGGTGGCGGGAACGAGCAGTACTTC
>TRBV7-2|-|TRBJ2-6|-
CASSPDRIPGANVLTF
TGTGCCAGCAGCCCAGACAGGATTCCTGGGGCCAACGTCCTGACTTTC
>TRBV28|-|TRBJ2-5|TRBD2
CASSSLAGAQFEETQYF
TGTGCCAGCAGCTCGCTAGCGGGGGCACAATTTGAAGAGACCCAGTACTTC
>TRBV5-1|-|TRBJ2-3|-
CASSSNADTQYF
TGCGCCAGCAGCTCGAACGCAGATACGCAGTATTTT
>TRBV4-2|-|TRBJ2-7|-
CASSSDRSTYEQYF
TGTGCCAGCAGCTCCGACCGCTCTACCTACGAGCAGTACTTC
>TRBV30|few|TRBJ1-1|-
CAWSVGGVPFF
TGTGCCTGGAGTGTAGGGGGGGTACCTTTCTTT
>TRBV28|-|TRBJ1-2|-
CASSLPHRGRVDGYTF
TGTGCCAGCAGTTTACCCCACCGGGGCAGGGTCGATGGCTACACCTTC
>TRBV4-3|-|TRBJ2-1|TRBD1
CASSQEPGQGTYNEQFF
TGCGCCAGCAGCCAAGAGCCGGGACAGGGGACCTACAATGAGCAGTTCTTC
>TRBV29-1|many|TRBJ1-5|-
CSVARTEDQPQHF
TGCAGCGTTGCCAGGACAGAAGATCAGCCCCAGCATTTT
>TRBV29-1|many|TRBJ1-1|-
CSVASHRDTEAFF
TGCAGCGTTGCAAGTCACAGGGACACTGAAGCTTTCTTT
>TRBV7-2|-|TRBJ2-3|TRBD2
CASSLAALAGGRDTQYF
TGTGCCAGCAGCTTAGCGGCCCTAGCGGGAGGGAGGGATACGCAGTATTTT
>TRBV13|-|TRBJ1-1|-
CASSLRFGNTEAFF
-
>TRBV5-4|-|TRBJ2-7|TRBD1
CASSVGQDNPYEQYF
TGTGCCAGCAGCGTAGGACAGGACAATCCCTACGAGCAGTACTTC
>TRBV29-1|few|TRBJ2-3|TRBD1
CSVDRGLPDTQYF
TGCAGCGTGGACAGGGGCCTCCCAGATACGCAGTATTTT
>TRBV7-9|few|TRBJ2-3|TRBD2
CASSPRLARVTDTQYF
TGTGCCAGCAGCCCCAGACTAGCGAGGGTCACAGATACGCAGTATTTT
>TRBV30|few|TRBJ2-7|-
CAWSYRRPSNEQYF
TGTGCCTGGAGTTATAGGCGTCCTTCGAACGAGCAGTACTTC
>TRBV7-2|few|TRBJ2-7|-
CASSSGTDSYEQYF
TGTGCCAGCAGCTCCGGGACGGACTCCTACGAGCAGTACTTC
>TRBV6-6|-|TRBJ2-7|-
CASSSAGRYEQYF
TGTGCCAGCAGTTCCGCAGGGAGATACGAGCAGTACTTC
>TRBV28|few|TRBJ2-5|-
CASSLFGAGGSETQYF
TGTGCCAGCAGTTTATTTGGAGCAGGCGGTAGCGAGACCCAGTACTTC
>TRBV5-4|-|TRBJ2-2|TRBD1
CASSIGQGFTGELFF
TGTGCCAGCAGCATTGGACAGGGTTTTACCGGGGAGCTGTTTTTT
>TRBV7-2|-|TRBJ2-5|-
CASSPSRETQYF
TGTGCCAGCAGCCCCTCACGAGAGACCCAGTACTTC
>TRBV7-2|-|TRBJ1-5|TRBD1
CASSPGQGEGNYQPQHF
TGTGCCAGCAGCCCGGGACAGGGAGAAGGGAATTATCAGCCCCAGCATTTT
>TRBV20-1|-|TRBJ2-1|-
CSAGRGSEQFF
TGCAGTGCTGGTCGGGGGAGTGAGCAGTTCTTC
>TRBV5-4|few|TRBJ2-3|TRBD2
CASSLGGLAGTLGTDTQYF
TGTGCCAGCAGCCTAGGGGGACTAGCGGGAACCCTTGGCACAGATACGCAGTATTTT
>TRBV5-4|-|TRBJ2-7|-
CASRQGTSYSEQYF
TGTGCCAGCAGGCAGGGCACAAGTTATAGCGAGCAGTACTTC
>TRBV9|-|TRBJ2-5|-
CASSVDVGRTQETQYF
TGTGCCAGCAGCGTAGATGTGGGCAGAACTCAAGAGACCCAGTACTTC
>TRBV5-1|-|TRBJ2-2|-
CASSPGPQPAGELFF
TGCGCCAGCAGTCCGGGGCCCCAACCGGCCGGGGAGCTGTTTTTT
>TRBV7-2|-|TRBJ2-4|TRBD2
CASSLVAGAPKNIQYF
TGTGCCAGCAGCTTAGTGGCGGGAGCTCCCAAAAACATTCAGTACTTC
>TRBV28|few|TRBJ2-1|-
CASRPPGLIEQFF
TGTGCCAGCAGGCCACCGGGACTTATTGAGCAGTTCTTC
>TRBV23-1|once|TRBJ2-2|-
CASSQSVRAGRDTGELFF
TGCGCCAGCAGTCAATCGGTCCGGGCAGGTCGCGACACCGGGGAGCTGTTTTTT
>TRBV30|few|TRBJ2-7|TRBD1
CAWSAGFRGHNEQYF
TGTGCCTGGAGTGCAGGTTTCAGGGGGCACAACGAGCAGTACTTC
>TRBV28|many|TRBJ2-3|-
CASSSQGWGADTQYF
TGTGCCAGCAGCTCCCAGGGATGGGGTGCAGATACGCAGTATTTT